The clone carrying this T cell receptor (beta chain) was observed at least ten times. The germline V and J ends were trimmed by 4 bases and 2 bases, with 12 bases remaining between them. The V gene's germline CDR1 is SGHRS and CDR2 YFSETQ. CDR3 length: 14 residues. Before being chosen for sequencing, patients had shown CD8+CD57+ cell expansion by flow cytometry. For CDR3 and TCR beta VDJ profiling, genomic DNA was the template used. Via MiXCR, TCRdb re-called the reads, giving one row per CDR3 protein. This sample has approximately 190,000 distinct CDR3 sequences; around 45% occur once, and the top ten carry approximately 9.4%. The data were obtained in a study of CD8+CD57+ T cells in acquired aplastic anemia.

This rearrangement joins TRBV5-1 to TRBJ2-5; no clear D. This TCR derives from a human donor with aplastic anemia. Source material: sorted CD4+, CD8+, or CD8+CD57+ T cells (not recorded which) from PBMCs. As DNA, the CDR3 is TGCGCCAGCAGCCTCAGTGGGCAGCAAGAGACCCAGTACTTC. Its protein product is CASSLSGQQETQYF.